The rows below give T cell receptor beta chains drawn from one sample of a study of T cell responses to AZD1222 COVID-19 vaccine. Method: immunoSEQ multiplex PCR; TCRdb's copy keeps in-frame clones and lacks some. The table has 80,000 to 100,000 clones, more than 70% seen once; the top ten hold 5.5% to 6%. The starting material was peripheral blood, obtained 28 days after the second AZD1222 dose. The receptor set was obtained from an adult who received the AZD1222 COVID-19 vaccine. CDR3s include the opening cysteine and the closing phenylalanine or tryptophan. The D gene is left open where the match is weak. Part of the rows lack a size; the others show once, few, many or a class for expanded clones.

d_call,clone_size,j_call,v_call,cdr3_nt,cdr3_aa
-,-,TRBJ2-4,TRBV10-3,TGTGCCATCAGCCCTGGGGCCAAAAACATTCAGTACTTC,CAISPGAKNIQYF
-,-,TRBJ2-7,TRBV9,TGTGCCAGCAGCGAGGGGACGACAGGTTTCATCTACGAGCAGTACTTC,CASSEGTTGFIYEQYF
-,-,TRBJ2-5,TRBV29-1,TGCAGCGTTGAAGGCGCCCCAGAGACCCAGTACTTC,CSVEGAPETQYF
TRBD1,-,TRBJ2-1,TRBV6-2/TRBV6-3,TGTGCCAGCAGCCGGGACAGGGGTATCAATGAGCAGTTCTTC,CASSRDRGINEQFF
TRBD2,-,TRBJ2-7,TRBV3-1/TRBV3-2,TGTGCCAGCAGTGGACTAGCGGGAGGTTACGAGCAGTACTTC,CASSGLAGGYEQYF
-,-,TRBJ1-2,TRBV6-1,TGTGCCAGCAGTGAAGCCCCAGGGGAGGCCTATGGCTACACCTTC,CASSEAPGEAYGYTF
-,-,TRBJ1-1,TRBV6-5,TGTGCCAGCAGTTACCGGGACACTGAAGCTTTCTTT,CASSYRDTEAFF
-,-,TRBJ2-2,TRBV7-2,TGTGCCAGCAGACAGAGGACAGACACCGGGGAGCTGTTTTTT,CASRQRTDTGELFF
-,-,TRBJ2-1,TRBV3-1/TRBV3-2,TGTGCCAGCAGCCAAATGCCCGGGACTGAGCAGTTCTTC,CASSQMPGTEQFF
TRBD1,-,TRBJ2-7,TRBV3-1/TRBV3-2,TGTGCCAGCAGCTACCGGGACAGGGCTAGGAACGAGCAGTACTTC,CASSYRDRARNEQYF
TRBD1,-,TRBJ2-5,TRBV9,TGTGCCAGCAGCGTAGCCTTGGGGCAGGGGGCTGCAGAGACCCAGTACTTC,CASSVALGQGAAETQYF
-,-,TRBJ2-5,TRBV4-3,TGCGCCAGCAGCGGGGACGGCATAGGGACCCAGTACTTC,CASSGDGIGTQYF
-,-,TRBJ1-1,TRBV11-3,TGTGCCAGCAGCTCCCGCGGACGGAACACTGAAGCTTTCTTT,CASSSRGRNTEAFF
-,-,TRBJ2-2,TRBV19,TGTGCCAGTAGTATGCCGCACTCCCCCTTAGCGTTCGGGGAGCTGTTTTTT,CASSMPHSPLAFGELFF
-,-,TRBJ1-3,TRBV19,TGTGCCAGTAGTATAGTGTGGAGCTCTGGAAACACCATATATTTT,CASSIVWSSGNTIYF
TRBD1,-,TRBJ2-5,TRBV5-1,TGCGCCAGCAGCAACCAGGGGGCCGAGCGAGAGACCCAGTACTTC,CASSNQGAERETQYF
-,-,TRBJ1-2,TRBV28,TGTGCCAGCAGTCGCGGACAGTTCTATGGCTACACCTTC,CASSRGQFYGYTF
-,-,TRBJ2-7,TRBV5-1,TGCGCCAGCAGCCCAAACGCCGGGAACTCCTACGAGCAGTACTTC,CASSPNAGNSYEQYF
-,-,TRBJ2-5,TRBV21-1,TGTGCCAGCAGCAAAGACAGGGGACCCCAGCGGAGGAGGTGGGAGACCCAGTACTTC,CASSKDRGPQRRRWETQYF
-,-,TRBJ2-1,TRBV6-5,TGTGCCAGCCAGGACTGGAATGAGCAGTTCTTC,CASQDWNEQFF
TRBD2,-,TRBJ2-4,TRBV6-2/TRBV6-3,TGTGCCAGCAGTTCCCCGGGACTAGCGGGAGGGAACATTCAGTACTTC,CASSSPGLAGGNIQYF
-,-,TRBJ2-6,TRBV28,TGTGCCAGCAGTTCTGGGGCCAACGTCCTGACTTTC,CASSSGANVLTF
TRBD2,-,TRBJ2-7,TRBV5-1,TGCGCCAGCAGCCAGGGACTAGCGGGAGAAATCGCCTACGAGCAGTACTTC,CASSQGLAGEIAYEQYF
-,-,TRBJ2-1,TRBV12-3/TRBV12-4,TGTGCCAGCAGTTTCAAGTTCCAGTTCTTC,CASSFKFQFF
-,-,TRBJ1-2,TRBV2,TGTGCCAGCAGCGTAGGGGCTAACTATGGCTACACCTTC,CASSVGANYGYTF
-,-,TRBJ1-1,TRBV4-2,TGTGCCAGCAGCTTCCGGGGCAACACTGAAGCTTTCTTT,CASSFRGNTEAFF
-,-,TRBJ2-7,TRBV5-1,TGCGCCAGCAGGACAGGACAGGGAGGGTCCTACGAGCAGTACTTC,CASRTGQGGSYEQYF
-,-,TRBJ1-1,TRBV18,TGTGCCAGCTCACCAGGGCAGAACACTGAAGCTTTCTTT,CASSPGQNTEAFF
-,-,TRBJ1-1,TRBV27,TGTGCCAGCAGTTTCCAGGAGAGGACTGAAGCTTTCTTT,CASSFQERTEAFF
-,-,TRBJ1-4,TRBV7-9,TGTGCCAGCAGCTTGGGAGACAGTCTTAATGAAAAACTGTTTTTT,CASSLGDSLNEKLFF
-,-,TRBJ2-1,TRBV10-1,TGCGCCAGCAGTGAGTCCAAGGGGTACAATGAGCAGTTCTTC,CASSESKGYNEQFF
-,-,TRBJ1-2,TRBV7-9,TGTGCCAGCACAATAGAACAGGGAGGGCATGGCTACACCTTC,CASTIEQGGHGYTF
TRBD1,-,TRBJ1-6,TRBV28,TGTGCCAGCAGCACCCCGGGACAGGGCCTACCCCTCCACTTT,CASSTPGQGLPLHF
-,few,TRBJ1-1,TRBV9,TGTGCCAGCAGCGTAGGTATAGGCCAACGACAGGCCGAGACGCGGATTACTGAAGCTTTCTTT,CASSVGIGQRQAETRITEAFF